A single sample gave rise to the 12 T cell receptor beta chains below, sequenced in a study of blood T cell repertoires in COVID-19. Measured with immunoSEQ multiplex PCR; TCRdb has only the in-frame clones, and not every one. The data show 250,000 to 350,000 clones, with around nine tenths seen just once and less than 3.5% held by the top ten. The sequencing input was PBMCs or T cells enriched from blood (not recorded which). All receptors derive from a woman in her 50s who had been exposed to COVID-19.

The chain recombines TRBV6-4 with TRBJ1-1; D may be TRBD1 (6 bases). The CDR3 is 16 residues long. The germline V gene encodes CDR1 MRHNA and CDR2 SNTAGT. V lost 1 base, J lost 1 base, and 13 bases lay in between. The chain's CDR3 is CASSDYPKTGNTEAFF. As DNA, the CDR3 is TGTGCCAGCAGTGACTACCCAAAGACAGGGAACACTGAAGCTTTCTTT.

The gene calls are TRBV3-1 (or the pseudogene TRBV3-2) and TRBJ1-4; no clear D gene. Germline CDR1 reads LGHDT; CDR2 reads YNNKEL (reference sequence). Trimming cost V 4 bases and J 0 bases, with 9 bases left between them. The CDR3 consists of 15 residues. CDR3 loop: CASSPPVATNEKLFF. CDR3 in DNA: TGTGCCAGCAGCCCTCCTGTTGCAACTAATGAAAAACTGTTTTTT.

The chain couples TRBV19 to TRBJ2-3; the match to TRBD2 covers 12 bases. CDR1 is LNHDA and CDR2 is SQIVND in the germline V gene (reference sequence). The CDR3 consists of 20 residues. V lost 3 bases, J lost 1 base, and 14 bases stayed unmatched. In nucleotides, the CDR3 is TGTGCCAGTAGTATGTGGCTCCCTAGCGGGGGGGCCCCCGGCACAGATACGCAGTATTTT. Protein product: CASSMWLPSGGAPGTDTQYF.

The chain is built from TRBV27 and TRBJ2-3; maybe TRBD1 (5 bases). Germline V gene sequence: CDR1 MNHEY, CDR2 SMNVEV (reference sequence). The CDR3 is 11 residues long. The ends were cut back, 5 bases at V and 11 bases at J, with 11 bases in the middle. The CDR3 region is CASSQGPWQYF. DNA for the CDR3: TGTGCCAGCAGTCAGGGTCCTTGGCAGTATTTT.

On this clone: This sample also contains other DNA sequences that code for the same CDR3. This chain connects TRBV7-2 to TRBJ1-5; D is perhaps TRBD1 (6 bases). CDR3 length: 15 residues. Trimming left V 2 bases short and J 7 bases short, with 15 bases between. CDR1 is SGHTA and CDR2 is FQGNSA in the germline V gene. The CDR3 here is CASSLSGGARQPQHF. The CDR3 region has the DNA TGTGCCAGCAGCTTATCCGGGGGGGCCAGACAGCCCCAGCATTTT.

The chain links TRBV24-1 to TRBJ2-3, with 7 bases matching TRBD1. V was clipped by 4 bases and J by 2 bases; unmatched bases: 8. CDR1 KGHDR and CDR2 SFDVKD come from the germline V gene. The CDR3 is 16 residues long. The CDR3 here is CATSESTGAVTDTQYF. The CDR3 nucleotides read TGTGCCACCAGTGAGTCTACAGGGGCAGTCACAGATACGCAGTATTTT.

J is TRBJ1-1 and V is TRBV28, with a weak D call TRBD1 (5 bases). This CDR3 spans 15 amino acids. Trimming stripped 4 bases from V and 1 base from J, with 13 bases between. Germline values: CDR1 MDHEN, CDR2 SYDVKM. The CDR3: CASSSPGGKNTEAFF. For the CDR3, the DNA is TGTGCCAGCAGTTCGCCTGGGGGGAAGAACACTGAAGCTTTCTTT.

The chain's CDR3 is CASTSGLAAYNEQFF. The CDR3 coding sequence is TGCGCCAGCACCTCGGGACTAGCGGCCTACAATGAGCAGTTCTTC. V gene TRBV5-1 combines with J gene TRBJ2-1, with TRBD2 matching over 11 bases. The CDR3 contains 15 residues. Trimming took 6 bases from V and 2 from J; bases not matched to a gene: 4. Germline V gene data show CDR1 as SGHRS and CDR2 as YFSETQ.

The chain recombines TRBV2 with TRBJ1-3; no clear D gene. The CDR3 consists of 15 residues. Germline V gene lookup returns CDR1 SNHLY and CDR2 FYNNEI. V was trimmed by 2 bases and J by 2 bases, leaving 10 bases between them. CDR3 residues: CASSELVSPGNTIYF. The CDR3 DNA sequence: TGTGCCAGCAGTGAATTAGTCTCCCCTGGAAACACCATATATTTT.

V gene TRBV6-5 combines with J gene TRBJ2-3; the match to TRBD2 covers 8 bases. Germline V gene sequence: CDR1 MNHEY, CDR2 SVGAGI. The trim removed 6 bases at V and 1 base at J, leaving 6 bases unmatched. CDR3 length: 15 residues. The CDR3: CASSRQRGRTDTQYF. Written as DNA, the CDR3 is TGTGCCAGCAGCAGACAGCGGGGGCGCACAGATACGCAGTATTTT.

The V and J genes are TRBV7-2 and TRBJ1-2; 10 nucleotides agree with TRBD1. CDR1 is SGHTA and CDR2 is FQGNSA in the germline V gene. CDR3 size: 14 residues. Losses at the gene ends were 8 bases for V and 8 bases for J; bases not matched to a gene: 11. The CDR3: CASPPEDRGQGYTF. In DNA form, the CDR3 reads TGTGCCAGCCCACCCGAAGACAGGGGGCAAGGCTACACCTTC.

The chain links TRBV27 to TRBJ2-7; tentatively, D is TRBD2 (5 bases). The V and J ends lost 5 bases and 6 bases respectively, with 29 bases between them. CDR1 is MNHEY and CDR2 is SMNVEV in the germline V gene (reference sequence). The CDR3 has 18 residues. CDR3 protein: CASSPLLPGTGAPFEQYF. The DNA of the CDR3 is TGTGCCAGCAGTCCCCTACTTCCGGGAACCGGAGCCCCTTTCGAGCAGTACTTC.